These 20 T cell receptor beta chains share one sample of origin, sequenced in a study of blood T cell repertoires in COVID-19. The assay was immunoSEQ multiplex PCR, and TCRdb's table has in-frame clones only and misses some. The data show approximately 260,000 clones, with approximately 83% seen just once and 9.5% to 12% held by the top ten. Input material: peripheral blood. These receptors originate from a woman in her 70s with acute or convalescent COVID-19.

CDR3 in amino acids: CASGWTGANYGYTF. The DNA of the CDR3 is TGTGCCAGCGGGTGGACAGGAGCAAACTATGGCTACACCTTC. The gene calls are TRBV3-1 (or the pseudogene TRBV3-2) and TRBJ1-2; 7 nucleotides line up with TRBD1. V shed 8 bases, J shed 2 bases, and the junction held 8 bases outside the gene matches. CDR1 LGHDT and CDR2 YNNKEL come from the germline V gene (reference sequence). The CDR3 sequence is 14 residues long.

The rearrangement uses TRBV28 and TRBJ2-3; a weak D match, TRBD1 (6 bases). Germline loops: CDR1 MDHEN, CDR2 SYDVKM. The CDR3 is 13 amino acids. V lost 5 bases to trimming and J lost 11 bases, with 17 bases between them. CDR3 bases: TGTGCCAGCAGTCCCCAGGACAGACGCAAGCAGTATTTT. Encoded protein: CASSPQDRRKQYF. Looking up the rest from reference TRBV28 and TRBJ2-3 gives the full variable domain: DVKVTQSSRYLVKRTGEKVFLECVQDMDHENMFWYRQDPGLGLRLIYFSYDVKMKEKGDIPEGYSVSREKKERFSLILESASTNQTSMYLCASSPQDRRKQYFGPGTRLTVL.

The chain is built from TRBV7-9 and TRBJ1-4, with 7 bases lining up with TRBD1. Germline-derived CDR1 and CDR2 are SEHNR and FQNEAQ (reference sequence). This CDR3 contains 16 residues. Trimming took 5 bases from V and 0 from J; bases not matched to a gene: 6. DNA of the CDR3: TGTGCCAGCAGCCCAGGGGGGCTTGCAACTAATGAAAAACTGTTTTTT. This encodes CASSPGGLATNEKLFF.

V is TRBV3-1 (or the pseudogene TRBV3-2) and J is TRBJ2-4; D remains ambiguous. The CDR3 is made up of 13 amino acids. Looked up from germline, CDR1 is LGHDT and CDR2 is YNNKEL (reference sequence). V was clipped by 4 bases and J by 1 base, with 5 bases between them. The CDR3 DNA is TGTGCCAGCAGCCCCCCGGCCAAAAACATTCAGTACTTC. Amino acid sequence: CASSPPAKNIQYF.

The sample holds a few counts of this clone. The CDR3 sequence: CASSLTKAPTEAFF. DNA of the CDR3: TGTGCCAGCAGTTTGACAAAGGCGCCCACTGAAGCTTTCTTT. The chain carries TRBV6-5 and TRBJ1-1; D is undetermined. Germline-derived CDR1 and CDR2 are MNHEY and SVGAGI. This CDR3 comprises 14 residues. Trimming left V 4 bases short and J 4 bases short, with 13 bases between.

The chain carries TRBV5-6 and TRBJ2-3, with D uncertain. V was clipped by 5 bases and J by 6 bases, with 7 bases between them. The CDR3 covers 11 residues. Germline CDR1 and CDR2: SGHDT and YYEEEE. The CDR3, as DNA: TGTGCCAGCAGTAACGGGGATACGCAGTATTTT. Its protein product is CASSNGDTQYF.

The chain links TRBV7-6 to TRBJ1-4; D perhaps matches TRBD1 (6 bases). In germline, CDR1 is SGHVS, CDR2 FNYEAQ. The CDR3 is made up of 19 amino acids. The V end was cut by 2 bases, the J end by 0 bases, with 19 bases between. CDR3 sequence (DNA): TGTGCCAGCAGCTTAAGAGCCCGCCAGGGGTTTTCAACTAATGAAAAACTGTTTTTT. Protein sequence: CASSLRARQGFSTNEKLFF. The variable domain in full, completed from reference TRBV7-6 and TRBJ1-4, reads GAGVSQSPRYKVTKRGQDVALRCDPISGHVSLYWYRQALGQGPEFLTYFNYEAQQDKSGLPNDRFSAERPEGSISTLTIQRTEQRDSAMYRCASSLRARQGFSTNEKLFFGSGTQLSVL.

The chain recombines TRBV7-8 with TRBJ2-3; TRBD2 matches at 9 bases. The CDR3 length is 15 residues. The trim removed 5 bases at V and 2 bases at J, leaving 5 bases unmatched. The V gene's germline CDR1 is SGHVS and CDR2 FQNEAQ. CDR3 bases: TGTGCCAGCAGCCCCTTAGCGGGGGCCACAGATACGCAGTATTTT. Encoded protein: CASSPLAGATDTQYF.

This chain connects TRBV4-1 to TRBJ1-2; a weak D match, TRBD1 (6 bases). The CDR3 is made up of 14 amino acids. Germline lookup yields CDR1 MGHRA and CDR2 YSYEKL. Trimming shortened V by 0 bases and J by 4 bases, and 9 bases separated the two germline ends. CDR3 residues: CASSQERTAYGYTF. Here the CDR3 DNA reads TGCGCCAGCAGCCAAGAGAGGACAGCCTATGGCTACACCTTC.

The rearrangement uses TRBV5-8 and TRBJ1-1; possibly TRBD1 for D (5 bases). Between the trimmed V and J ends, which lost 6 bases and 1 base, there was a span of 10 bases. Germline V gene sequence: CDR1 SGHTS, CDR2 YDEGEE. This CDR3 is built from 13 residues. DNA for the CDR3: TGTGCCAGCAACAACAGGAGGAACACTGAAGCTTTCTTT. It specifies CASNNRRNTEAFF.

About this clone: Other DNA sequences in the sample encode the same CDR3. The V and J genes are TRBV12-3 or TRBV12-4 and TRBJ1-1; the D is unclear. CDR3 length: 13 residues. Deletions cut 2 bases from V and 1 base from J, with 5 bases between. The CDR3 reads CASSLSGNTEAFF. As DNA, the CDR3 is TGTGCCAGCAGTTTATCGGGGAACACTGAAGCTTTCTTT.

This clone was recorded only once. The CDR3 DNA is TGTGCCAGCAGTTACCGCGGGGGCGGGGCGGGTAATGAGCAGTTCTTC. It translates to CASSYRGGGAGNEQFF. V and J are TRBV6-5 and TRBJ2-1; maybe TRBD2 (7 bases). The V end lost 2 bases, the J end lost 7 bases, and 18 bases lay between the germline ends. The CDR3 loop spans 16 amino acids. CDR1 and CDR2 (germline): MNHEY, SVGAGI.

This clone came up a few times. This chain joins TRBV18 and TRBJ1-2; D not certain. The V end was cut by 3 bases, the J end by 4 bases, with 12 bases between. The CDR3 consists of 14 residues. Germline V gives CDR1 KGHSH, CDR2 LQKENI. Here the CDR3 reads CASSPRGEGYGYTF. For the CDR3, the DNA is TGTGCCAGCTCACCCCGAGGAGAGGGCTATGGCTACACCTTC.

The CDR3 DNA reads TGTGCCAGCAGGGGGCTAAGTTATGTAGCTGGGGCCAACGTCCTGACTTTC. Encoded protein: CASRGLSYVAGANVLTF. This sequence joins TRBV2 and TRBJ2-6; tentative D call: TRBD1 (5 bases). The CDR3 spans 17 residues. CDR1 is SNHLY and CDR2 is FYNNEI in the germline V gene. The V gene lost 6 bases and the J gene lost 2 bases, with 17 bases spanning the gap. The full variable domain, with the rest looked up from reference TRBV2 and TRBJ2-6, is EPEVTQTPSHQVTQMGQEVILRCVPISNHLYFYWYRQILGQKVEFLVSFYNNEISEKSEIFDDQFSVERPDGSNFTLKIRSTKLEDSAMYFCASRGLSYVAGANVLTFGAGSRLTVL.

This sequence joins TRBV7-9 and TRBJ1-2; D gene ambiguous. CDR1 and CDR2 (germline): SEHNR, FQNEAQ (reference sequence). Trimming took off 10 bases at V and 5 bases at J, with 17 bases between the two ends. This CDR3 region has 13 residues. The CDR3 DNA reads TGTGCCATCCCGTTGGGAGGAGGGTATGGCTACACCTTC. Its protein is CAIPLGGGYGYTF.

The J gene is TRBJ2-2, the V gene TRBV5-6; D not certain. CDR1 is SGHDT, CDR2 YYEEEE, per germline. Trimming took off 1 base at V and 0 bases at J, with 7 bases between the two ends. The CDR3 is 15 residues long. CDR3 bases: TGTGCCAGCAGCTTGTGGTCAGCGAACACCGGGGAGCTGTTTTTT. The encoded protein is CASSLWSANTGELFF.

The V gene is TRBV7-8, the J gene TRBJ1-5; 7 positions match TRBD1. Germline V gene data show CDR1 as SGHVS and CDR2 as FQNEAQ. V lost 0 bases to trimming and J lost 3 bases; unmatched junction nucleotides: 8. This CDR3 has 17 residues. The CDR3 region is CASSLASTGKSNQPQHF. The CDR3 DNA follows: TGTGCCAGCAGCTTAGCCTCGACAGGGAAGTCCAATCAGCCCCAGCATTTT.

Only one count was recorded for this clone. The V and J genes are TRBV3-1 (or the pseudogene TRBV3-2) and TRBJ2-5, with D maybe TRBD1 (7 bases). The germline V and J ends were trimmed by 0 bases and 5 bases, with 16 bases remaining between them. The CDR3 contains 16 residues. Germline CDR1 reads LGHDT; CDR2 reads YNNKEL (reference sequence). CDR3 loop: CASSQDVVGGQETQYF. DNA of the CDR3: TGTGCCAGCAGCCAAGATGTGGTCGGGGGACAGGAGACCCAGTACTTC.

The chain carries TRBV5-1 and TRBJ1-1; D remains ambiguous. V was clipped by 1 base and J by 2 bases, with 9 bases between them. Germline-derived CDR1 and CDR2 are SGHRS and YFSETQ. The CDR3 is 14 amino acids. CDR3 bases: TGCGCCAGCAGCTTGAGGTGGGCCAACACTGAAGCTTTCTTT. Translated: CASSLRWANTEAFF.

This clone came up a few times. The chain joins TRBV5-1 to TRBJ1-6, with 7 nucleotides matching TRBD1. V lost 0 bases and J lost 2; bases outside the gene matches: 2. The germline V gene encodes CDR1 SGHRS and CDR2 YFSETQ. There are 16 residues in the CDR3. The CDR3 DNA reads as TGCGCCAGCAGCTTGGCCGGGACAGCCTATAATTCACCCCTCCACTTT. Its protein product is CASSLAGTAYNSPLHF. The full variable domain, completed using reference TRBV5-1 and TRBJ1-6, is KAGVTQTPRYLIKTRGQQVTLSCSPISGHRSVSWYQQTPGQGLQFLFEYFSETQRNKGNFPGRFSGRQFSNSRSEMNVSTLELGDSALYLCASSLAGTAYNSPLHFGNGTRLTVT.